This T cell receptor (beta chain) was sequenced for a study of identifying expanded T cells in peripheral blood. Study-wide results and limits: Across healthy donors, higher total template counts meant significantly greater roughly 2-week count variance.

Sequenced by immunoSEQ multiplex PCR; TCRdb stores in-frame clones only, minus some. The profile shows tens of thousands of clones, 70% to 90% of them singletons. During the collection period, no donor immune events like infections were recorded. Points on this clone: What it recognizes is unknown.

Sequences were obtained from blood. The TCR originated in a person aged 18 to 75 in good health.

The CDR3 coding sequence is TGCAGCGGGACAGGGGGAAGATCGGCAGATACGCAGTATTTT. Its translation is CSGTGGRSADTQYF. The gene calls are TRBV29-1 and TRBJ2-3; 10 nucleotides line up with TRBD1. Looked up from germline, CDR1 is SQVTM and CDR2 is ANQGSEA. This CDR3 contains 14 residues. V was pared by 7 bases and J by 4 bases, with 8 bases of the junction left unmatched.